This T cell receptor beta chain emerged from a study of identical twins. Findings and limits, study-wide: The more abundant beta clonotypes in cord blood had fewer insertions, and memory repertoires did not show this. Out-of-frame sharing of TCR alpha in monozygotic twins was underestimated by models.

This clonotype was seen many times. Its antigen is not identified. With no exceptions, donors were healthy Caucasians. This CDR3 is 14 amino acids long. From germline, CDR1 is SGHTA and CDR2 FQGNSA. The ends lost 6 bases at V and 4 bases at J; junction bases unmatched: 6. Addition of a universal primer site occurred through template switching, and cDNA carried unique molecular identifiers. TCRdb called the 5' RACE reads again in MiXCR, with one record for every CDR3 protein. This sample yields under 400,000 distinct CDR3 sequences, of which approximately 8.8% are seen a single time; roughly 9% belongs to the top ten.

The genes are TRBV7-2 and TRBJ1-1; TRBD1 agrees at 9 bases. Material for sequencing was naive T cells sorted from blood. This TCR derives from a woman in her 50s in good health. The CDR3 is CASRGTGRVTEAFF. DNA for the CDR3: TGTGCCAGCAGGGGGACAGGGCGGGTCACTGAAGCTTTCTTT.